This T cell receptor (beta chain) was recovered during a study of cytomegalovirus exposure and HLA in healthy donors. About the research overall: The 120 or so validation repertoires matched the 650 to 850 first-cohort repertoires in platform, a later analysis reported.

Study conclusions and caveats: In the 130 or so validation repertoires, approximately 94% of cluster scores exceeded 0, per a later analysis. Cytomegalovirus-associated status was assigned to about 180 TCR beta chains. Many donors carried some public TCRs, although rarity characterized most TCR sequences.

This clone was seen once. Its specificity is not known. The CDR3 has 14 residues. The V gene lost 4 bases and the J gene lost 0 bases, with 10 bases spanning the gap. Germline V gene sequence: CDR1 SGHRS, CDR2 YFSETQ. Libraries were prepared by immunoSEQ multiplex PCR; TCRdb keeps only in-frame clonotypes and omits some of them. This sample has about 43,000 clones, with about 93% found just once. This chain uses TRBV5-1 with TRBJ1-2, with D unresolved. Sequenced input: PBMCs. The clonotype originates from a man between 18 and 29 years old in good health and CMV-seronegative. The chain's CDR3 is CASSAPGPNYGYTF. The CDR3 coding sequence is TGCGCCAGCAGCGCCCCGGGTCCTAACTATGGCTACACCTTC.